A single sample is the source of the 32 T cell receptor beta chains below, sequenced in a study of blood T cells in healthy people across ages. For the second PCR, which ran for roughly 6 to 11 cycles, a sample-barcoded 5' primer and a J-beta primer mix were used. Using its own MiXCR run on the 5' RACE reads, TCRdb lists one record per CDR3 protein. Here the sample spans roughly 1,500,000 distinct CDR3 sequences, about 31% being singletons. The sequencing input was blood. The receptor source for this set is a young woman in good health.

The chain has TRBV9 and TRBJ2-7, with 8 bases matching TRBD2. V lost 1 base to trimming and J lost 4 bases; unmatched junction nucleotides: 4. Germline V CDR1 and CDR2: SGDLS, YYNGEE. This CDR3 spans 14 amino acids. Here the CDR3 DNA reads TGTGCCAGCAGCGTATACAGCGGGGGTTACGAGCAGTACTTC. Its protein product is CASSVYSGGYEQYF.

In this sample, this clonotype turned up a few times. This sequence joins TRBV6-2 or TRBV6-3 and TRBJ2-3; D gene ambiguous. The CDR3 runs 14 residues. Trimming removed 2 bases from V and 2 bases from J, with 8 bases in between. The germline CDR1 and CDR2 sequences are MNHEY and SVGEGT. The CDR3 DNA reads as TGTGCCAGCAGTTACGTGGTCCACACAGATACGCAGTATTTT. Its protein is CASSYVVHTDTQYF.

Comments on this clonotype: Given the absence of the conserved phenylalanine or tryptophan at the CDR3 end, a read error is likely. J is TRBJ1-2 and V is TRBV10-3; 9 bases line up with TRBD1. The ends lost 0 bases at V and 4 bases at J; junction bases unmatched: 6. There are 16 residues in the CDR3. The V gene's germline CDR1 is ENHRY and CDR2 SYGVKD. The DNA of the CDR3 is TGTGCCATCAGTGAGTCAAAGGACAGGGGAAGCTATGGCTACACCATC. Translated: CAISESKDRGSYGYTI.

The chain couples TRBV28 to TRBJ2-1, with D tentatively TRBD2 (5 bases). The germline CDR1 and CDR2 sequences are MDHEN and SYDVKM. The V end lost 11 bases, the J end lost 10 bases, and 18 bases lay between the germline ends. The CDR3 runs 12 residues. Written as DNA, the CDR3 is TGTGCCGCCACATCTGGGGAGTGGGAGCAGTTCTTC. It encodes CAATSGEWEQFF.

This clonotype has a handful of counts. The CDR3 sequence is CASSNRRETQYF. The CDR3 bases are TGTGCCAGCAGCAACAGGCGGGAGACCCAGTACTTC. The chain is built from TRBV27 and TRBJ2-5; D perhaps matches TRBD1 (5 bases). The CDR3 consists of 12 residues. In germline, CDR1 is MNHEY, CDR2 SMNVEV (reference sequence). V was pared by 6 bases and J by 5 bases, with 10 bases between.

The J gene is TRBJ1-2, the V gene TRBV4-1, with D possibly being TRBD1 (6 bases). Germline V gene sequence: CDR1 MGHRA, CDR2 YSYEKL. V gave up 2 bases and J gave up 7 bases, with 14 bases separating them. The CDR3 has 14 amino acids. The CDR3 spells CASSQLGGRAGYTF. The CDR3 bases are TGCGCCAGCAGCCAATTAGGGGGGAGGGCTGGCTACACCTTC.

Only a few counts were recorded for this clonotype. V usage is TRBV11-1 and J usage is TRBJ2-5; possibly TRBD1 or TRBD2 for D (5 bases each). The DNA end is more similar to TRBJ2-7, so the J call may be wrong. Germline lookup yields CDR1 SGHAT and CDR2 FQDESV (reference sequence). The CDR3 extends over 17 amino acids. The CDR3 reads CASSSPIRGQGFYEQYF. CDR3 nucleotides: TGTGCCAGCAGCTCACCGATCAGAGGGCAGGGTTTCTACGAGCAGTACTTC.

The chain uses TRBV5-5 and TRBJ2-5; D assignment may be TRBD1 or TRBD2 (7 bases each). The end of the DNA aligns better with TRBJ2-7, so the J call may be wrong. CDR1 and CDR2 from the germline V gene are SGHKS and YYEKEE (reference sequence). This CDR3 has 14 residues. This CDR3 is CASSWEGASYEQYF. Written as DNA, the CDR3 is TGTGCCAGCAGCTGGGAGGGGGCCAGCTACGAGCAGTACTTC.

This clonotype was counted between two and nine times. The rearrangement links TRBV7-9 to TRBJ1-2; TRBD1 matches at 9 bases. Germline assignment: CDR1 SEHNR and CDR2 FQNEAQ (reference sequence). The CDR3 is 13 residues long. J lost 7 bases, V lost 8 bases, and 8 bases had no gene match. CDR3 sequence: CASGSGQGGGYTF. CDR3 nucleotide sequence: TGTGCCAGCGGCTCGGGACAGGGAGGTGGCTACACCTTC.

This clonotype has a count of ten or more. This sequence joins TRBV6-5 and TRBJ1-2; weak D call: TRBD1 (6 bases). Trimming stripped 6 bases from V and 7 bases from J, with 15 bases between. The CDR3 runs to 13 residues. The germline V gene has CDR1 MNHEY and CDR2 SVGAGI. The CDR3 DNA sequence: TGTGCCAGCAGCCCTCAGGGGCTATCTGGCTACACCTTC. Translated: CASSPQGLSGYTF.

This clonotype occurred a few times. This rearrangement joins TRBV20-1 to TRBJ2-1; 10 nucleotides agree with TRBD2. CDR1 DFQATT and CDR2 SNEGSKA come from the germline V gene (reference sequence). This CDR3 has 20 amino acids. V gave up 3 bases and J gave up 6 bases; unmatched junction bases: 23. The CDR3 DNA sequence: TGCAGTGCTAGGGGACAACCCACCAATGGAGACCTAGCGGGAGTCAATGAGCAGTTCTTC. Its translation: CSARGQPTNGDLAGVNEQFF.

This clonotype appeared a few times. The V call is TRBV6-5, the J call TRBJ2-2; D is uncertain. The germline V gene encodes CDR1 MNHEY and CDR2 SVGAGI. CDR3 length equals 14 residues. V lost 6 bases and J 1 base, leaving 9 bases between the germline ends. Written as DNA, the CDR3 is TGTGCCAGCAGCAGGAATCAGAACACCGGGGAGCTGTTTTTT. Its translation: CASSRNQNTGELFF.

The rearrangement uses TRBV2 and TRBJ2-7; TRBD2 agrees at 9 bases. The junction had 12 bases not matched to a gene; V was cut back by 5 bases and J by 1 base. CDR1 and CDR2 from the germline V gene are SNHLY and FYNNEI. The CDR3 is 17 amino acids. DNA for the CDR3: TGTGCCAGCAGTCCCCTCCTTCGACTAGCGGAATCCTACGAGCAGTACTTC. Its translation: CASSPLLRLAESYEQYF.

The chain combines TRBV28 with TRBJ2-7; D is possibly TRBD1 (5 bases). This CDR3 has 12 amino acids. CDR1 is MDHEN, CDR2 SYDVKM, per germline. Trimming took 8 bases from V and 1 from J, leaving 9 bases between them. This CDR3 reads CASAKGSYEQYF. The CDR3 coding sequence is TGTGCCAGCGCAAAGGGGTCCTACGAGCAGTACTTC.

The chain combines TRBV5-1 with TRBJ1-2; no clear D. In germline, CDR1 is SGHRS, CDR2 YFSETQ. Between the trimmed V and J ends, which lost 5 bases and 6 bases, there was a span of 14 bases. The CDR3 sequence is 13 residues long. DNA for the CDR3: TGCGCCAGCAGGGTCGACACGAGAAATGGCTACACCTTC. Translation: CASRVDTRNGYTF. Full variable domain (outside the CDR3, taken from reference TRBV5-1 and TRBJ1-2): KAGVTQTPRYLIKTRGQQVTLSCSPISGHRSVSWYQQTPGQGLQFLFEYFSETQRNKGNFPGRFSGRQFSNSRSEMNVSTLELGDSALYLCASRVDTRNGYTFGSGTRLTVV.

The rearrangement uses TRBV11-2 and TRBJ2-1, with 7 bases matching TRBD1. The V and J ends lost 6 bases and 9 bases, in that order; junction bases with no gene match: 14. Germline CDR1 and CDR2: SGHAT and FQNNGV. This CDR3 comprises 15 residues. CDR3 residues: CASRQGLAAPPEQFF. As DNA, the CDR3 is TGTGCCAGCAGACAGGGGCTAGCAGCCCCGCCTGAGCAGTTCTTC.

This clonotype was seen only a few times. Here the CDR3 reads CASSLKWGGGEQFF. DNA for the CDR3: TGTGCCAGCAGCTTAAAATGGGGGGGAGGTGAGCAGTTCTTC. The gene calls are TRBV11-2 and TRBJ2-1; 7 nucleotides align to TRBD2. V dropped 2 bases and J dropped 9; count of bases not matched to a gene: 7. Germline CDR1 and CDR2: SGHAT and FQNNGV. The CDR3 length is 14 residues.

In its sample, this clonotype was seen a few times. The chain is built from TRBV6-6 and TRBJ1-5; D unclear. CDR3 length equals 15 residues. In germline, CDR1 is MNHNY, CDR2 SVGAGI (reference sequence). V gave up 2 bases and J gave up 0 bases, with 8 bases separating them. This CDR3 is CASSYDSSSNQPQHF. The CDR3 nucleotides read TGTGCCAGCAGTTACGACTCGTCTAGCAATCAGCCCCAGCATTTT.

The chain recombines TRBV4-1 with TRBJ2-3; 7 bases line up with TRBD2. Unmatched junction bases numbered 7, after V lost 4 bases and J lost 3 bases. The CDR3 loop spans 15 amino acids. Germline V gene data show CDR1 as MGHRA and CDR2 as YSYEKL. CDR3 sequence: CASSRSGVRTDTQYF. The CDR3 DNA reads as TGCGCCAGCAGCCGGAGCGGGGTGAGAACAGATACGCAGTATTTT.

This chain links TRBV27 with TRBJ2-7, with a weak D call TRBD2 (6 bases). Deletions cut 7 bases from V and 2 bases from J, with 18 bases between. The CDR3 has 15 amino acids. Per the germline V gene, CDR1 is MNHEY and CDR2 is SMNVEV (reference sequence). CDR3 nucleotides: TGTGCCAGCACCCAACGGGGCGGGGCCCCCTACGAGCAGTACTTC. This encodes CASTQRGGAPYEQYF.

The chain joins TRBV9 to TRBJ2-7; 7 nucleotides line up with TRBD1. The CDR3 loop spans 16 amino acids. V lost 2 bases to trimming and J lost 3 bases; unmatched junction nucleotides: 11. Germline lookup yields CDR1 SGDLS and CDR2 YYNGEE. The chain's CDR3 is CASSVSPRDSLYEQYF. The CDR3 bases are TGTGCCAGCAGCGTTAGCCCCCGGGACAGCCTCTACGAGCAGTACTTC.

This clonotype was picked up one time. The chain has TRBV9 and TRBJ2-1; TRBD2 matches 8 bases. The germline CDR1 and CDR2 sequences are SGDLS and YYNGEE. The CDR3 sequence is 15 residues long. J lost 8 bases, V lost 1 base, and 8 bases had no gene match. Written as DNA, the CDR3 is TGTGCCAGCAGCGTAATGAACGGGAGGGGGGATGAGCAGTTCTTC. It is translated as CASSVMNGRGDEQFF.

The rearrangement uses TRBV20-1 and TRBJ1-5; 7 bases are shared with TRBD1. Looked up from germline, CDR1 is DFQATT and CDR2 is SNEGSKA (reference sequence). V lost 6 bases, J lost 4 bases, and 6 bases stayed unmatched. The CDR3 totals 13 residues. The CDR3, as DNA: TGCAGTGCCCTGGGGACAGCTAATCAGCCCCAGCATTTT. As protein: CSALGTANQPQHF.

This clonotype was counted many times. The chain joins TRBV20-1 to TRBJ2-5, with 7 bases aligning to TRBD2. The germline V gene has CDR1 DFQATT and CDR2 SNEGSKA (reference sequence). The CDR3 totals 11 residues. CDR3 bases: TGCAGATCGTTCGGGGGGGAGACCCAGTACTTC. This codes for CRSFGGETQYF.

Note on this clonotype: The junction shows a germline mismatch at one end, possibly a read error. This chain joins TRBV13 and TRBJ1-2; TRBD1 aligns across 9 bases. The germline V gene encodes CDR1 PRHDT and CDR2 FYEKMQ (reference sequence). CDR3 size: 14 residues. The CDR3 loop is CVSSSKQGAHGYTF. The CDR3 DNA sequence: TGTGTCAGCAGCTCTAAACAGGGGGCGCATGGCTACACCTTC.

Here the CDR3 DNA reads TGTGCCAGCAGCTTATCCCTTGGGGCCAACGTCCTGACTTTC. This codes for CASSLSLGANVLTF. The chain carries TRBV7-6 and TRBJ2-6; the D is unclear. The V gene's germline CDR1 is SGHVS and CDR2 FNYEAQ. V lost 2 bases and J lost 3, with 5 bases in between. This CDR3 spans 14 amino acids.

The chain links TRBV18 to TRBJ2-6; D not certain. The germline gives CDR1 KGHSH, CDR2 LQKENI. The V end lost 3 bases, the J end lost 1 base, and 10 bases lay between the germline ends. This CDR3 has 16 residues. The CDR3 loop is CASSPVPFSGANVLTF. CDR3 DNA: TGTGCCAGCTCACCGGTCCCATTTTCTGGGGCCAACGTCCTGACTTTC.

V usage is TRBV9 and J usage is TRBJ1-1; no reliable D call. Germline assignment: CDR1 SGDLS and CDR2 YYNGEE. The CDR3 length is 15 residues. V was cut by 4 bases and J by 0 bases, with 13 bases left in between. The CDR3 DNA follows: TGTGCCAGCAGCCCCCAATCCTTCATGAACACTGAAGCTTTCTTT. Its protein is CASSPQSFMNTEAFF.

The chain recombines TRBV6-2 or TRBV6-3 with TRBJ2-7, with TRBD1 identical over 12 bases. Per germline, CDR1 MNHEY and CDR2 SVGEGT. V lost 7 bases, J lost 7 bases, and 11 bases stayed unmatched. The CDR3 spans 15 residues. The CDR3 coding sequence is TGTGCCAGCAACCTGTCCGGGACAGGGGGCTCGGAGCAGTACTTC. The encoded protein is CASNLSGTGGSEQYF.

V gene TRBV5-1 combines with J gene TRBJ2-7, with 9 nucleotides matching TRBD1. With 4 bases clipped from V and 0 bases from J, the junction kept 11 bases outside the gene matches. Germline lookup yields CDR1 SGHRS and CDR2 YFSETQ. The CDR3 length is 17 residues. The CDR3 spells CASSVVTGGRGSYEQYF. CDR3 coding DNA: TGCGCCAGCAGCGTTGTAACAGGGGGCAGGGGCTCCTACGAGCAGTACTTC.

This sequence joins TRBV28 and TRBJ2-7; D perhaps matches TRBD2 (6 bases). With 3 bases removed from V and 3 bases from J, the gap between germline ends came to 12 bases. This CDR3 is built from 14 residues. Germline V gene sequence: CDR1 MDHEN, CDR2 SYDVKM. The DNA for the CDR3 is TGTGCCAGCAGTTTTGGAGGGGTAGACTACGAGCAGTACTTC. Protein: CASSFGGVDYEQYF.

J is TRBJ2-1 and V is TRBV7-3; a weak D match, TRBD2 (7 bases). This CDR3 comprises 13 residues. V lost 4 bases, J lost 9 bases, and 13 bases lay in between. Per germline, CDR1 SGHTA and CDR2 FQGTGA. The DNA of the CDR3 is TGTGCCAGCAGCTCCTTTAGGGGGGGTGAGCAGTTCTTC. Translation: CASSSFRGGEQFF.